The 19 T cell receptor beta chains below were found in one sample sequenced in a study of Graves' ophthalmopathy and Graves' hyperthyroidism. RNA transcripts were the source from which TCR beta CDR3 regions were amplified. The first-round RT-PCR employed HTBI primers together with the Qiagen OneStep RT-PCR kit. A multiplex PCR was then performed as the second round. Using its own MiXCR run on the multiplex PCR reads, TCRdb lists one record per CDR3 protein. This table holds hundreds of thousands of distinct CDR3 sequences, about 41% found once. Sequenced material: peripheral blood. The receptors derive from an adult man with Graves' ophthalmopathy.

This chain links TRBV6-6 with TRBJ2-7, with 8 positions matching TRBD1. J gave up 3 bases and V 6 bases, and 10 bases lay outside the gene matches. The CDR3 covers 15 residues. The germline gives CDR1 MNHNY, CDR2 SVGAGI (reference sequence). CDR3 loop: CASRRPDRVGYEQYF. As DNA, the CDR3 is TGTGCCAGCAGAAGACCGGACAGGGTGGGCTACGAGCAGTACTTC.

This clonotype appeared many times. CDR3 region: CASSEGVHGGNQPQHF. For the CDR3, the DNA is TGTGCCAGCAGTGAAGGGGTGCACGGGGGCAATCAGCCCCAGCATTTT. The rearrangement links TRBV6-1 to TRBJ1-5; the D is unclear. CDR1 MNHNS and CDR2 SASEGT come from the germline V gene. V was shortened by 1 base and J by 2 bases, with 12 bases between the two germline ends. This CDR3 is 16 amino acids long.

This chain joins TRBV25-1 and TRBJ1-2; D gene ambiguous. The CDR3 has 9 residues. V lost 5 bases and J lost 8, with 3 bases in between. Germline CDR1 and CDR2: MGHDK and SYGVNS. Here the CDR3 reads CASSWGYTF. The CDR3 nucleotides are TGTGCCAGCAGTTGGGGCTACACCTTC.

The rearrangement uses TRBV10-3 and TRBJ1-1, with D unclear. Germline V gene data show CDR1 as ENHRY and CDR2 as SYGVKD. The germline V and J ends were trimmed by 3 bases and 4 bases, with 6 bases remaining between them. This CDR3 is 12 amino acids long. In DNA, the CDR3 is TGTGCCATCAGTGACTCGCTCACTGAAGCTTTCTTT. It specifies CAISDSLTEAFF.

For the CDR3, the DNA is TGTGCCAGCAGCCCAGGCGTTGCAACTAATGAAAAACTGTTTTTT. Translated, it gives CASSPGVATNEKLFF. The rearrangement uses TRBV25-1 and TRBJ1-4, with unresolved D. This CDR3 has 15 amino acids. V lost 6 bases and J 0 bases, leaving 11 bases between the germline ends. Per the germline V gene, CDR1 is MGHDK and CDR2 is SYGVNS.

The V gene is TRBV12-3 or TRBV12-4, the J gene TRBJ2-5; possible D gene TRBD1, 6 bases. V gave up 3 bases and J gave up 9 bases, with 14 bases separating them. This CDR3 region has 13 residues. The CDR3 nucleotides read TGTGCCAGCAGTTTGGACGGGACACGGCCCCAGTACTTC. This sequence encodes CASSLDGTRPQYF.

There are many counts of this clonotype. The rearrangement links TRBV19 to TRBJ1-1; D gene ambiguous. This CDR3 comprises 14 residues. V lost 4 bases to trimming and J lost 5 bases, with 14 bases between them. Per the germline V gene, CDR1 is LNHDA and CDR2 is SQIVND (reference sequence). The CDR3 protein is CASSSRGVGTEAFF. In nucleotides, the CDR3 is TGTGCCAGTAGTAGCCGAGGCGTTGGTACTGAAGCTTTCTTT. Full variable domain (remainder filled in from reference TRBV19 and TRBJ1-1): DGGITQSPKYLFRKEGQNVTLSCEQNLNHDAMYWYRQDPGQGLRLIYYSQIVNDFQKGDIAEGYSVSREKKESFPLTVTSAQKNPTAFYLCASSSRGVGTEAFFGQGTRLTVV.

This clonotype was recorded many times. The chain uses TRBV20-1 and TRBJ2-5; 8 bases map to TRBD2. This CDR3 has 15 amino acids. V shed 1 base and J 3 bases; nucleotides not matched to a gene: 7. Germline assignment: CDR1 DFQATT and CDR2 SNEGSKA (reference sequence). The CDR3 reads CSARGSGLEKETQYF. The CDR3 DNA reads TGCAGTGCTAGAGGGTCGGGACTAGAAAAAGAGACCCAGTACTTC.

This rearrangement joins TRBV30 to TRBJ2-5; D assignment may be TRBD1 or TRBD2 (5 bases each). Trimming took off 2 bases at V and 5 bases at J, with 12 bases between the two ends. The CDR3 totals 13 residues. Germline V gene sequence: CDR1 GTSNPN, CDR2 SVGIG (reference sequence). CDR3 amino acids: CAWSHGGRETQYF. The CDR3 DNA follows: TGTGCCTGGAGTCATGGGGGTCGCGAGACCCAGTACTTC.

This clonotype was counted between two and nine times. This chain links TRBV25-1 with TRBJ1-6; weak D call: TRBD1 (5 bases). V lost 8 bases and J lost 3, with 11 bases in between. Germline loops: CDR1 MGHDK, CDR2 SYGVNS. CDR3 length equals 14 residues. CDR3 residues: CASRERGYNSPLHF. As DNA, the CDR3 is TGTGCCAGCCGGGAAAGGGGCTATAATTCACCCCTCCACTTT. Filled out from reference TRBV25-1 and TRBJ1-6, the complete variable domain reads EADIYQTPRYLVIGTGKKITLECSQTMGHDKMYWYQQDPGMELHLIHYSYGVNSTEKGDLSSESTVSRIRTEHFPLTLESARPSHTSQYLCASRERGYNSPLHFGNGTRLTVT.

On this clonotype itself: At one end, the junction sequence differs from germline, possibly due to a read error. Written as DNA, the CDR3 is TGTGCCTGGGACAGGGGGCAACCTGAAGCTTTCTTT. Translating gives CAWDRGQPEAFF. The chain joins TRBV29-1 to TRBJ1-1, with 12 nucleotides matching TRBD1. The CDR3 length is 12 residues. Germline V gene sequence: CDR1 SQVTM, CDR2 ANQGSEA.

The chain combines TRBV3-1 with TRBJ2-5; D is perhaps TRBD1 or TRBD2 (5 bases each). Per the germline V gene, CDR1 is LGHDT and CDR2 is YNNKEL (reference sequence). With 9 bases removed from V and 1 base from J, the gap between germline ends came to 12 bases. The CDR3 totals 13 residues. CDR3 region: CASLPGPQETQYF. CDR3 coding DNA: TGTGCCAGTTTACCGGGACCCCAAGAGACCCAGTACTTC.

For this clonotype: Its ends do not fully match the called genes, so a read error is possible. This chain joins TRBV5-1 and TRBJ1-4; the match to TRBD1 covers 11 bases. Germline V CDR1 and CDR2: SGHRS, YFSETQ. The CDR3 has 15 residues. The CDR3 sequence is CASSYRTGGNEKLFF. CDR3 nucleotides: TGTGCCAGCAGTTACAGGACAGGGGGCAACGAAAAACTGTTTTTT. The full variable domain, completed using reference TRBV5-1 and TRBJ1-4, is KAGVTQTPRYLIKTRGQQVTLSCSPISGHRSVSWYQQTPGQGLQFLFEYFSETQRNKGNFPGRFSGRQFSNSRSEMNVSTLELGDSALYLCASSYRTGGNEKLFFGSGTQLSVL.

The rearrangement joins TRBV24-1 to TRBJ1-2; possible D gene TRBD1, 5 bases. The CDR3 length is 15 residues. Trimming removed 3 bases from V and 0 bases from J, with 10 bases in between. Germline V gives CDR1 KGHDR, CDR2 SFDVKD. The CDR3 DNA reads TGTGCCACCAGTGATGCAGGACAACCTAACTATGGCTACACCTTC. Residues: CATSDAGQPNYGYTF.

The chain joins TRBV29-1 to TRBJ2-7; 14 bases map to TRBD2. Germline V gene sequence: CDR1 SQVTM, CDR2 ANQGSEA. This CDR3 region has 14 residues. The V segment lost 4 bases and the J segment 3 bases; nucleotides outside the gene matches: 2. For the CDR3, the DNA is TGCAGCGTTGGACTAGCGGGAGGGCACTACGAGCAGTACTTC. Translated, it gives CSVGLAGGHYEQYF.

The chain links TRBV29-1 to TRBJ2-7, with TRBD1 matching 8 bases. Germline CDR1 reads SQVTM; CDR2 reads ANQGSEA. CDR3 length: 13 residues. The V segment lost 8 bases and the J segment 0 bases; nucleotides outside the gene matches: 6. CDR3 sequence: CSSPGGSSYEQYF. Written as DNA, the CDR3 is TGCAGCTCCCCAGGGGGCAGCTCCTACGAGCAGTACTTC.

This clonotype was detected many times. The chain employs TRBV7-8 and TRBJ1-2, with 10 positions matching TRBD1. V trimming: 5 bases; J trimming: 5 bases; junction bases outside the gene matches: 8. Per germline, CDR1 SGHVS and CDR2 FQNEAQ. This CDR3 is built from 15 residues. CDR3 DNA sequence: TGTGCCAGCAGCCGCCGGGACAGGGGATTGTATGGCTACACCTTC. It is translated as CASSRRDRGLYGYTF.

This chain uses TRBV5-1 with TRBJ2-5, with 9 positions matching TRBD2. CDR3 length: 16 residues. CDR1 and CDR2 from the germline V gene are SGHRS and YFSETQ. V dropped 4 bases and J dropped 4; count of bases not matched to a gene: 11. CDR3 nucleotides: TGCGCCAGCAGCGAGGGGGGTATTAGCGGGGGAGAGACCCAGTACTTC. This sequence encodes CASSEGGISGGETQYF.

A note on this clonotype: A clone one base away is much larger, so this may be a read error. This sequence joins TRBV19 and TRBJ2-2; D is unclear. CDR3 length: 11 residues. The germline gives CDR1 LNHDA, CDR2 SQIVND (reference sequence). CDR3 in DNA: TGTGACAGTAGAACGGTCGGGGAGCTGTTTTTT. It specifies CDSRTVGELFF.